This is a list of T cell receptor beta chains from one sample in a study of CD8 T cells in ankylosing spondylitis. Via MiXCR, TCRdb re-called the 5' RACE reads, giving one row per CDR3 protein. The data contain around 540,000 distinct CDR3 sequences, more than 9.5% of them seen just once; the ten biggest clones take up approximately 7%. The sequencing sample was made of blood, either unsorted or a sorted T cell fraction (not recorded which). These receptor sequences come from a male donor with ankylosing spondylitis. Both conserved end residues are part of each CDR3. D genes are given only for firm matches. Some rows have no size entry. The others give once, few or many, or a class for an expanded clone.

cdr3_length: 13; clone_size: -; v_call: TRBV7-8; d_call: -; j_call: TRBJ2-5; cdr3_nt: TGTGCCAGCAGCCCACCAGTCTGGGAGACCCAGTACTTC; cdr3_aa: CASSPPVWETQYF
cdr3_length: 16; clone_size: once; v_call: TRBV12-3/TRBV12-4; d_call: TRBD1; j_call: TRBJ1-1; cdr3_nt: TGTGCCAGCACCCCTCGGGAGGGGGCCGATAACACTGAAGCTTTCTTT; cdr3_aa: CASTPREGADNTEAFF
cdr3_length: 17; clone_size: few; v_call: TRBV3-1; d_call: -; j_call: TRBJ2-3; cdr3_nt: TGTGCCAGCAGCCAAGATGGGCGGCGAGCGTCGGCAGATACGCAGTATTTT; cdr3_aa: CASSQDGRRASADTQYF
cdr3_length: 16; clone_size: few; v_call: TRBV15; d_call: TRBD2; j_call: TRBJ2-1; cdr3_nt: TGTGCCACCAGCAGAGAGGGGGGAGGGGACTACAATGAGCAGTTCTTC; cdr3_aa: CATSREGGGDYNEQFF
cdr3_length: 15; clone_size: few; v_call: TRBV7-9; d_call: -; j_call: TRBJ2-5; cdr3_nt: TGTGCCAGCAGCTTAGAAGCATATCATGCCGGGACCCAGTACTTC; cdr3_aa: CASSLEAYHAGTQYF
cdr3_length: 15; clone_size: few; v_call: TRBV2; d_call: -; j_call: TRBJ1-4; cdr3_nt: TGTGCCAGCAGGAGGGAGCCGGGGCTCGGTGAAAAACTGTTTTTT; cdr3_aa: CASRREPGLGEKLFF
cdr3_length: 14; clone_size: -; v_call: TRBV20-1; d_call: TRBD1; j_call: TRBJ2-2; cdr3_nt: TGCAGCGCGATGGGGGACAGGGCCACCGGGGAGCTGTTTTTT; cdr3_aa: CSAMGDRATGELFF
cdr3_length: 18; clone_size: once; v_call: TRBV6-1; d_call: TRBD2; j_call: TRBJ2-3; cdr3_nt: TGTGCCAGCAGCCCGGGACTAGCGGGAGGGCCTGATTTAGATACGCAGTATTTT; cdr3_aa: CASSPGLAGGPDLDTQYF
cdr3_length: 15; clone_size: few; v_call: TRBV4-1; d_call: -; j_call: TRBJ1-1; cdr3_nt: TGCGCCAGCAGCCCTCAGGGGATTTTAAACACTGAAGCTTTCTTT; cdr3_aa: CASSPQGILNTEAFF
cdr3_length: 16; clone_size: -; v_call: TRBV27; d_call: -; j_call: TRBJ1-5; cdr3_nt: TGTGCCAGCAGTTCTCTGTCAGCTTTTCCGCATCAGCCCCAGCATTTT; cdr3_aa: CASSSLSAFPHQPQHF
cdr3_length: 18; clone_size: -; v_call: TRBV7-2; d_call: TRBD2; j_call: TRBJ2-5; cdr3_nt: TGTGCCAGCAGCTTAGGCGCTTTCCGCGGGAGGTCCCAAGAGACCCAGTACTTC; cdr3_aa: CASSLGAFRGRSQETQYF
cdr3_length: 16; clone_size: -; v_call: TRBV27; d_call: -; j_call: TRBJ2-6; cdr3_nt: TGTGCCAGCAGTTCACGGGAGAGCTCTGGGGCCAACGTCCTGACTTTC; cdr3_aa: CASSSRESSGANVLTF
cdr3_length: 15; clone_size: -; v_call: TRBV7-2; d_call: TRBD2; j_call: TRBJ2-1; cdr3_nt: TGTGCCAGCAGCTTCCGAGCGGGAGAGGGCAATGAGCAGTTCTTC; cdr3_aa: CASSFRAGEGNEQFF
cdr3_length: 12; clone_size: few; v_call: TRBV29-1; d_call: -; j_call: TRBJ1-3; cdr3_nt: TGCAGCGTTGTGGGTACGGGAAACACCATATATTTT; cdr3_aa: CSVVGTGNTIYF
cdr3_length: 13; clone_size: -; v_call: TRBV20-1; d_call: -; j_call: TRBJ2-5; cdr3_nt: TGCAGTGCCCCCTCGGTCTACCAAGAGACCCAGTACTTC; cdr3_aa: CSAPSVYQETQYF
cdr3_length: 15; clone_size: few; v_call: TRBV5-1; d_call: -; j_call: TRBJ2-5; cdr3_nt: TGCGCCAGCAGCGCGGCGATGGGCCTAGCGGAGACCCAGTACTTC; cdr3_aa: CASSAAMGLAETQYF
cdr3_length: 17; clone_size: few; v_call: TRBV5-6; d_call: TRBD2; j_call: TRBJ2-2; cdr3_nt: TGTGCCAGCAGCTCTTACGGACTAGCGGGCACCACCGGGGAGCTGTTTTTT; cdr3_aa: CASSSYGLAGTTGELFF
cdr3_length: 13; clone_size: few; v_call: TRBV20-1; d_call: -; j_call: TRBJ2-3; cdr3_nt: TGCAGTCCCCTTGGGACCCTCACAGATACGCAGTATTTT; cdr3_aa: CSPLGTLTDTQYF
cdr3_length: 15; clone_size: -; v_call: TRBV4-1; d_call: -; j_call: TRBJ1-5; cdr3_nt: TGCGCCAGCAGCCGACAGGCCCATAGCAATCAGCCCCAGCATTTT; cdr3_aa: CASSRQAHSNQPQHF
cdr3_length: 15; clone_size: few; v_call: TRBV20-1; d_call: -; j_call: TRBJ2-3; cdr3_nt: TGCAGTGCTATCATGGGGGGAGAAAGCACAGATACGCAGTATTTT; cdr3_aa: CSAIMGGESTDTQYF
cdr3_length: 12; clone_size: -; v_call: TRBV3-1; d_call: -; j_call: TRBJ2-7; cdr3_nt: TGTGCCAGCAGCCTTAATCGCTACGAGCAGTACTTC; cdr3_aa: CASSLNRYEQYF
cdr3_length: 14; clone_size: few; v_call: TRBV3-1; d_call: -; j_call: TRBJ1-1; cdr3_nt: TGTGCCAGCAGCCAGGTCCTAGAAGGCACTGAAGCTTTCTTT; cdr3_aa: CASSQVLEGTEAFF
cdr3_length: 12; clone_size: -; v_call: TRBV20-1; d_call: -; j_call: TRBJ1-2; cdr3_nt: TGCAGTGCTAGCCAGACAAACTATGGCTACACCTTC; cdr3_aa: CSASQTNYGYTF
cdr3_length: 16; clone_size: few; v_call: TRBV20-1; d_call: TRBD2; j_call: TRBJ2-1; cdr3_nt: TGCAGTGCTAGGCCACCGGGACTAGCGTCCTACAATGAGCAGTTCTTC; cdr3_aa: CSARPPGLASYNEQFF
cdr3_length: 13; clone_size: -; v_call: TRBV5-6; d_call: -; j_call: TRBJ1-4; cdr3_nt: TGTGCCAGCAGCTTCGGGACAAATGAAAAACTGTTTTTT; cdr3_aa: CASSFGTNEKLFF
cdr3_length: 20; clone_size: many; v_call: TRBV6-2/TRBV6-3; d_call: TRBD2; j_call: TRBJ2-1; cdr3_nt: TGTGCCAGCAGTTCCCGGACTAGCGGGAGCCCAAAGAGCTCCTACAATGAGCAGTTCTTC; cdr3_aa: CASSSRTSGSPKSSYNEQFF
cdr3_length: 14; clone_size: many; v_call: TRBV7-2; d_call: -; j_call: TRBJ2-5; cdr3_nt: TGTGCCAGCAGCTTACAGCGGGCCCAAGAGACCCAGTACTTC; cdr3_aa: CASSLQRAQETQYF
cdr3_length: 15; clone_size: few; v_call: TRBV29-1; d_call: TRBD1; j_call: TRBJ2-2; cdr3_nt: TGCAGCCCCAAGGGGTTAGGGGGCCTCGCCGGGGAGCTGTTTTTT; cdr3_aa: CSPKGLGGLAGELFF
cdr3_length: 16; clone_size: -; v_call: TRBV5-6; d_call: TRBD2; j_call: TRBJ2-7; cdr3_nt: TGTGCCAGCAGCTTGGACGGGACTAGCGATGGCGGCGAGCAGTACTTC; cdr3_aa: CASSLDGTSDGGEQYF
cdr3_length: 14; clone_size: -; v_call: TRBV3-1; d_call: TRBD1; j_call: TRBJ1-1; cdr3_nt: TGTGCCAGCAGCCAAGATCCAGGGGGCGGGAAGGCTTTCTTT; cdr3_aa: CASSQDPGGGKAFF
cdr3_length: 16; clone_size: few; v_call: TRBV24-1; d_call: -; j_call: TRBJ2-1; cdr3_nt: TGTGCCACCAGTGATACAGGGGGGGGCTCCTACAATGAGCAGTTCTTC; cdr3_aa: CATSDTGGGSYNEQFF
cdr3_length: 17; clone_size: -; v_call: TRBV9; d_call: -; j_call: TRBJ1-2; cdr3_nt: TGTGCCAGCAGCGTAGGCCGCCGGCTCGGCGGTAACTATGGCTACACCTTC; cdr3_aa: CASSVGRRLGGNYGYTF
cdr3_length: 13; clone_size: -; v_call: TRBV30; d_call: -; j_call: TRBJ2-3; cdr3_nt: TGTGCCAGGGGGTTTGGGGACGGAGATACGCAGTATTTT; cdr3_aa: CARGFGDGDTQYF
cdr3_length: 16; clone_size: few; v_call: TRBV3-1; d_call: -; j_call: TRBJ2-3; cdr3_nt: TGTGCCAGCAGCCAGGAGGGTCGAGTTGGCACAGATACGCAGTATTTT; cdr3_aa: CASSQEGRVGTDTQYF
cdr3_length: 14; clone_size: few; v_call: TRBV6-5; d_call: -; j_call: TRBJ1-1; cdr3_nt: TGTGCCAGCAGTTCCCGGGCCCCACCTGGTGAAGCTTTCTTT; cdr3_aa: CASSSRAPPGEAFF
cdr3_length: 15; clone_size: few; v_call: TRBV20-1; d_call: TRBD2; j_call: TRBJ2-1; cdr3_nt: TGCAGTGCAACGAACGGGGGGGAGGTGGGCAATGAGCAGTTCTTC; cdr3_aa: CSATNGGEVGNEQFF
cdr3_length: 15; clone_size: few; v_call: TRBV18; d_call: -; j_call: TRBJ2-5; cdr3_nt: TGTGCCAGCTCACCCCGAGGGACTCAACAAGAGACCCAGTACTTC; cdr3_aa: CASSPRGTQQETQYF
cdr3_length: 19; clone_size: few; v_call: TRBV24-1; d_call: TRBD2; j_call: TRBJ2-1; cdr3_nt: TGTGCCACCAGTGAAACACCTGGACTAGCGGGAGCCTCCTACAATGAGCAGTTCTTC; cdr3_aa: CATSETPGLAGASYNEQFF
cdr3_length: 13; clone_size: -; v_call: TRBV3-1; d_call: -; j_call: TRBJ2-7; cdr3_nt: TGTGCCAGCAGCCCACGGACCAACTACGAGCAGTACTTC; cdr3_aa: CASSPRTNYEQYF
cdr3_length: 15; clone_size: -; v_call: TRBV29-1; d_call: TRBD2; j_call: TRBJ2-2; cdr3_nt: TGCAGCGTGAAACTCGGACTAGCGGGAACCGGGGAGCTGTTTTTT; cdr3_aa: CSVKLGLAGTGELFF
cdr3_length: 14; clone_size: -; v_call: TRBV12-3/TRBV12-4; d_call: -; j_call: TRBJ2-2; cdr3_nt: TGTGCCAGCAGTTTATTGGATAACACCGGGGAGCTGTTTTTT; cdr3_aa: CASSLLDNTGELFF
cdr3_length: 16; clone_size: -; v_call: TRBV4-2; d_call: TRBD1; j_call: TRBJ2-1; cdr3_nt: TGTGCCAGCAGCCAGGGCGGGACAGGGAGAGGCAATGAGCAGTTCTTC; cdr3_aa: CASSQGGTGRGNEQFF
cdr3_length: 15; clone_size: -; v_call: TRBV29-1; d_call: -; j_call: TRBJ1-2; cdr3_nt: TGCAGCGTTGAAGATGTGAGACAAGGCAATGGTGGCTACACCTTC; cdr3_aa: CSVEDVRQGNGGYTF
cdr3_length: 16; clone_size: few; v_call: TRBV12-3/TRBV12-4; d_call: TRBD2; j_call: TRBJ2-7; cdr3_nt: TGTGCCGGCTGGGGGTTTTGGACTAGCGGGAGGTACGAGCAGTACTTC; cdr3_aa: CAGWGFWTSGRYEQYF
cdr3_length: 13; clone_size: few; v_call: TRBV12-3/TRBV12-4; d_call: TRBD2; j_call: TRBJ2-1; cdr3_nt: TGTGCCAGCAGTGAGCAGCGGGGGATTGAGCAGTTCTTC; cdr3_aa: CASSEQRGIEQFF
cdr3_length: 16; clone_size: -; v_call: TRBV12-3/TRBV12-4; d_call: TRBD1; j_call: TRBJ2-2; cdr3_nt: TGTGCCAGCAGTTTAGCCCGGACAGGGGGCACCGGGGAGCTGTTTTTT; cdr3_aa: CASSLARTGGTGELFF